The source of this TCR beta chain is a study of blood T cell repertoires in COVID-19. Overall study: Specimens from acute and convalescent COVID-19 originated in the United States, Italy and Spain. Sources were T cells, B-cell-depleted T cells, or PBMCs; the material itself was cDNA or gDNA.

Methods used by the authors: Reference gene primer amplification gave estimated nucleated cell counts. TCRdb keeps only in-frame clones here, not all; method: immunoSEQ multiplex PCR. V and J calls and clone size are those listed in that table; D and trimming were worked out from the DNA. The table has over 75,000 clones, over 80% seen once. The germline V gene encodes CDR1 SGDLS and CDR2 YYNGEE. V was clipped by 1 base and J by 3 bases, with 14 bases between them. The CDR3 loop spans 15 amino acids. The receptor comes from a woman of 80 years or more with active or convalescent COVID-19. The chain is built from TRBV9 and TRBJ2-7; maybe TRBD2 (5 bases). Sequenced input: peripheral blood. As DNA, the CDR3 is TGTGCCAGCAGCGTACGAGCGGAAAAGGTCTACGAGCAGTACTTC. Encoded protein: CASSVRAEKVYEQYF.